This T cell receptor (beta chain) was identified in a study of T cell responses to AZD1222 COVID-19 vaccine. Broader study findings: Vaccination with two AZD1222 doses was followed by a rise in Spike-specific TCR breadth and depth. The donor group comprised mostly white British people and more females; the analysis possibly underestimated clonal diversity. Researchers took repertoire samples only after the peak T cell response had come.

This table comes from immunoSEQ multiplex PCR, and its TCRdb copy is limited to in-frame clones, with some not included. The repertoire holds about 150,000 clones, with about 89% as singletons. The V gene lost 10 bases and the J gene lost 0 bases, with 9 bases spanning the gap. The length of the CDR3 is 13 residues. The germline CDR1 and CDR2 sequences are SSHAT and FNYEAQ (reference sequence). This clone was detected only once. Its antigen is undetermined. Some second doses came at about 4 weeks and others at about 12 weeks; these were pooled. Sequenced material: peripheral blood, taken 28 days after the second AZD1222 dose. The receptor comes from an adult who received the AZD1222 COVID-19 vaccine. V gene TRBV7-7 combines with J gene TRBJ1-4, with unresolved D. The CDR3 is CAISDSTNEKLFF. The CDR3 DNA sequence: TGTGCCATCTCCGATTCAACTAATGAAAAACTGTTTTTT.